This TCR beta chain was identified in a study of response to subunit inactivated influenza vaccine. Study-level results: New T cells are recruited in small numbers by each seasonal influenza vaccination, according to the authors' suggestion.

TCRdb used MiXCR to reprocess the RT-PCR reads, holding one entry per CDR3 protein. The sample lists some 480,000 distinct CDR3 sequences, approximately 9.9% seen once, with 10% to 15% in the top ten. This clonotype was observed a few times. What it binds is not known. Germline loops: CDR1 MNHNS, CDR2 SASEGT. The V and J ends lost 7 bases and 4 bases respectively, with 13 bases between them. The CDR3 spans 13 residues. Sample: PBMCs from blood, taken 45 days after vaccination. The receptor comes from a man aged 45-65 years who received an inactivated influenza vaccine. This rearrangement joins TRBV6-1 to TRBJ1-1; D unclear. In nucleotides, the CDR3 is TGTGCCAGCAAACCCCAAGTCTCCACTGAAGCTTTCTTT. It translates to CASKPQVSTEAFF.